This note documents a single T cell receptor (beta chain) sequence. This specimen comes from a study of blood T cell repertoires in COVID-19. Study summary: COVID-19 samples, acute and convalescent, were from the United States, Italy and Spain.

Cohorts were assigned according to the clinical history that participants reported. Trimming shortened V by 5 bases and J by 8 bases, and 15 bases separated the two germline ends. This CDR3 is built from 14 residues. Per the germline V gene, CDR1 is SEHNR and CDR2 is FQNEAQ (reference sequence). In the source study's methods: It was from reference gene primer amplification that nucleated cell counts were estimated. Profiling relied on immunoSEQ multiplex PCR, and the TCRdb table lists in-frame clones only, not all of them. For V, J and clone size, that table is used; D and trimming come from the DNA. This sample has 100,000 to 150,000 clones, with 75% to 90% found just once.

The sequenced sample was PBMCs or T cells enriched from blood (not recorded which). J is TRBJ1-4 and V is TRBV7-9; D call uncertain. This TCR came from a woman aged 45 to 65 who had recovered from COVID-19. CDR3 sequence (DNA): TGTGCCAGCAGCGACACTCGGGGTAGGGAAAAACTGTTTTTT. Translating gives CASSDTRGREKLFF.